The clone carrying this T cell receptor (beta chain) has only one observation. Other DNA sequences in this sample translate to the same CDR3. Germline assignment: CDR1 MGHRA and CDR2 YSYEKL. V shed 1 base and J shed 4 bases, with 8 bases lying between them. The length of the CDR3 is 14 residues. This record belongs to a study of blood T cell repertoires in COVID-19. Study summary: Some COVID-19 samples were acute and others convalescent; all came from the United States, Italy and Spain. The cDNA or gDNA used as material had been derived from T cells, B-cell-depleted T cells, or PBMCs.

The protocol was immunoSEQ multiplex PCR, while the TCRdb copy is restricted to in-frame clones and leaves out a portion. The sample includes approximately 440,000 clones, roughly 87% of them seen just once. Cohorts were based on clinical histories the participants reported. Recovered participants had two consecutive negative NP/OP PCR tests, healthcare professional clearance, or symptom resolution. The genes are TRBV4-1 and TRBJ1-3; D unresolved. The receptor was derived from a woman in her late teens or twenties who had recovered from COVID-19. The sequencing sample was made of PBMCs or T cells enriched from blood (not recorded which). The CDR3 reads CASSQVGAGNTIYF. The CDR3 nucleotides read TGCGCCAGCAGCCAAGTAGGAGCGGGAAACACCATATATTTT.